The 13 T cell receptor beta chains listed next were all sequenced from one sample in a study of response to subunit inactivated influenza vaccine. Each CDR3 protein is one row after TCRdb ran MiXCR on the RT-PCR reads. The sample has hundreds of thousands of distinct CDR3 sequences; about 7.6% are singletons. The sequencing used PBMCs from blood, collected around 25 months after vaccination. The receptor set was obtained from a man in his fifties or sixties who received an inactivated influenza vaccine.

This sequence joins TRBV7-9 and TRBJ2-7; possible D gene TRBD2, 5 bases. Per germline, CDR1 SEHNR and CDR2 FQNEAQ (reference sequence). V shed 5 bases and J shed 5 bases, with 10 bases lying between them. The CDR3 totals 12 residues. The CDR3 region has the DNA TGTGCCAGCAGCGGATTCGGGAACGAGCAGTACTTC. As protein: CASSGFGNEQYF.

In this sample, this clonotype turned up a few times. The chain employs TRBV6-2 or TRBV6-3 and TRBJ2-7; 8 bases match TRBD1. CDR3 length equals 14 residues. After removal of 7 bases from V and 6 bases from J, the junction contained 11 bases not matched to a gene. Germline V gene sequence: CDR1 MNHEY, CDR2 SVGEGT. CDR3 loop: CASNERQGKSEQYF. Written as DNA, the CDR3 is TGTGCCAGCAATGAGAGACAGGGGAAATCCGAGCAGTACTTC.

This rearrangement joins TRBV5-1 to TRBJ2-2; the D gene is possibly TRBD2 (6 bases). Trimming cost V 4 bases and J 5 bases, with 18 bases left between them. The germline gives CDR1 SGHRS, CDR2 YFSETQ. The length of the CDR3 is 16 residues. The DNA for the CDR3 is TGCGCCAGCAGCCGTGGGGGGAGTCCGGGAACCGGGGAGCTGTTTTTT. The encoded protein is CASSRGGSPGTGELFF.

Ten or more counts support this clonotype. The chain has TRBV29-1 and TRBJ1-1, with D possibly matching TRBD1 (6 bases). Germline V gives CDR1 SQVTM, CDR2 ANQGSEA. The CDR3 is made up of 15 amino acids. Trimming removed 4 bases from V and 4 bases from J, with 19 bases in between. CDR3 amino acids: CSVAQGGGGLTEAFF. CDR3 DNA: TGCAGCGTTGCCCAAGGAGGGGGAGGACTCACTGAAGCTTTCTTT.

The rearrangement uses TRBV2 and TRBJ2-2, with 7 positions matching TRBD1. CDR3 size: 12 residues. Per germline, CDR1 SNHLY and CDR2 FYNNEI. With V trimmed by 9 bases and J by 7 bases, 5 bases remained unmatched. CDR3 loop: CARGGPGGELFF. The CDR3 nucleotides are TGTGCCAGAGGGGGCCCCGGCGGGGAGCTGTTTTTT.

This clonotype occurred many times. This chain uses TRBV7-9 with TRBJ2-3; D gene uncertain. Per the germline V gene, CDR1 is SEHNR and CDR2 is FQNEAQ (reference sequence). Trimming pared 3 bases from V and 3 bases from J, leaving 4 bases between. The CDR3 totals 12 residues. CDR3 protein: CASSFLTDTQYF. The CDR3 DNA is TGTGCCAGCAGCTTCCTGACAGATACGCAGTATTTT. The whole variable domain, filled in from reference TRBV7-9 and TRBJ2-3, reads DTGVSQNPRHKITKRGQNVTFRCDPISEHNRLYWYRQTLGQGPEFLTYFQNEAQLEKSRLLSDRFSAERPKGSFSTLEIQRTEQGDSAMYLCASSFLTDTQYFGPGTRLTVL.

CDR3 region: CAWSVLWMSSYEQYF. The CDR3 DNA reads TGTGCCTGGAGTGTACTCTGGATGAGCTCCTACGAGCAGTACTTC. The chain is built from TRBV30 and TRBJ2-7; D remains ambiguous. V lost 0 bases and J 0 bases, leaving 12 bases between the germline ends. CDR3 length: 15 residues. Looked up from germline, CDR1 is GTSNPN and CDR2 is SVGIG (reference sequence).

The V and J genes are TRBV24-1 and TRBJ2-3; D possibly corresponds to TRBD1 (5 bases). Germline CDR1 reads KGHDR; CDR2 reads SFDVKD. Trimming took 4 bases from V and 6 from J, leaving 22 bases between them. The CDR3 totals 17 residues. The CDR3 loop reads CATSEGPGLFNQDTQYF. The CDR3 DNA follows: TGTGCCACCAGTGAGGGGCCGGGCTTATTCAACCAGGATACGCAGTATTTT.

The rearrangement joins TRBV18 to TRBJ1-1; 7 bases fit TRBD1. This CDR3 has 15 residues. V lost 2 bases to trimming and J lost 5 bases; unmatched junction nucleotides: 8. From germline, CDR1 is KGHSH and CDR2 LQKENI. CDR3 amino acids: CASSPRKGALTEAFF. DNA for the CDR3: TGTGCCAGCTCACCAAGGAAGGGGGCGCTTACTGAAGCTTTCTTT.

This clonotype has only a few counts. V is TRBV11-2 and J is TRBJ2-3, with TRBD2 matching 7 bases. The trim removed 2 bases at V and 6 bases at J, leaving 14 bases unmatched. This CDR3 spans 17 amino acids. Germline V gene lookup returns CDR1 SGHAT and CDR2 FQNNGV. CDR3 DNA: TGTGCCAGCAGCTTAAGCTCGGGACTATCCCCCAGGGATACGCAGTATTTT. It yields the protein CASSLSSGLSPRDTQYF.

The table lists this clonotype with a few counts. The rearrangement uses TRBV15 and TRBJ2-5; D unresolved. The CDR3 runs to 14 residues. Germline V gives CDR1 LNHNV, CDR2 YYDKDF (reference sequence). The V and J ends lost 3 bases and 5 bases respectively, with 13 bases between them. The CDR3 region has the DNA TGTGCCACCAGCAGTTTCGAGCTGGGGGAGACCCAGTACTTC. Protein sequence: CATSSFELGETQYF.

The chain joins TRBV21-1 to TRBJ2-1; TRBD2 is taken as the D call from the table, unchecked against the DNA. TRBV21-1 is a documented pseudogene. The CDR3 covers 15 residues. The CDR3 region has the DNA TGTGCCAGCAGCTTATTAAGGGAGGAATACAATGAGCAGTTCTTC. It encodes CASSLLREEYNEQFF.

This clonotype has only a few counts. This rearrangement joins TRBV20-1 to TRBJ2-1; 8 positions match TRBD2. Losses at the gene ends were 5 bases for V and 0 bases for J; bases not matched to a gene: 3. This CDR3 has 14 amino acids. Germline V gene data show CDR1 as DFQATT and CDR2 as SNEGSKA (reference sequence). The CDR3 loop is CSAFGTSSYNEQFF. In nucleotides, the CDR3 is TGCAGTGCTTTCGGGACTAGCTCCTACAATGAGCAGTTCTTC.